Below, 7 T cell receptor beta chains from the same sample are listed, as sequenced in a study of T cells in Graves' hyperthyroidism and ophthalmopathy. Authors of the study amplified TCR beta CDR3 regions from RNA transcripts. With the HTBI primer set, the TCR CDR3 went through a first round of RT-PCR. Using its own MiXCR run on the multiplex PCR reads, TCRdb lists one record per CDR3 protein. This sample has hundreds of thousands of distinct CDR3 sequences, with just under 45% found just once. Specimen: peripheral blood or thyroid tissue (not recorded which). These receptors were obtained from an adult man with Graves' disease, either hyperthyroidism or ophthalmopathy (not recorded which).

A note on this clonotype: A much larger clone lies one base from this, so it may be a read error. V is TRBV7-2 and J is TRBJ2-5; the D gene is possibly TRBD1 (6 bases). Germline V gene sequence: CDR1 SGHTA, CDR2 FQGNSA. The CDR3 length is 12 residues. The CDR3 coding sequence is TGTGCCAACAGCTCCGGGACATCCAACATCTACTTC. Translation: CANSSGTSNIYF.

The chain uses TRBV7-2 and TRBJ1-1; D is uncertain. The CDR3 is 12 amino acids. Trimming removed 6 bases from V and 6 bases from J, with 11 bases in between. Germline values: CDR1 SGHTA, CDR2 FQGNSA. CDR3 bases: TGTGCCAGCAGTCCGGGGTCCCCTGAAGCTTTCTTT. It translates to CASSPGSPEAFF. The entire variable domain, with the rest obtained from reference TRBV7-2 and TRBJ1-1, is as follows: GAGVSQSPSNKVTEKGKDVELRCDPISGHTALYWYRQSLGQGLEFLIYFQGNSAPDKSGLPSDRFSAERTGGSVSTLTIQRTQQEDSAVYLCASSPGSPEAFFGQGTRLTVV.

This clonotype was counted ten times or more. This sequence joins TRBV10-1 and TRBJ1-2; D is possibly TRBD1 (5 bases). CDR1 and CDR2 from the germline V gene are WNHNN and SYGVQD (reference sequence). V was trimmed by 7 bases and J by 2 bases, leaving 17 bases between them. The CDR3 covers 15 residues. For the CDR3, the DNA is TGCGCCAGCAAGTCGGGACCGCACATAAACTATGGCTACACCTTC. It specifies CASKSGPHINYGYTF.

This clonotype appeared once. This sequence joins TRBV25-1 and TRBJ1-4, with TRBD1 matching 7 bases. The CDR3 length is 13 residues. Germline V gives CDR1 MGHDK, CDR2 SYGVNS. The V gene end was trimmed by 3 bases and the J gene end by 7 bases; junction bases not matched to a gene: 2. The CDR3 spells CASSDAGGEKLFF. The CDR3 DNA is TGTGCCAGCAGTGATGCAGGGGGTGAAAAACTGTTTTTT.

This clonotype was counted many times. This sequence joins TRBV7-6 and TRBJ2-5; TRBD1 might be the D (6 bases). The CDR3 sequence is 15 residues long. Trimming shortened V by 1 base and J by 2 bases, and 11 bases separated the two germline ends. Germline lookup yields CDR1 SGHVS and CDR2 FNYEAQ. As DNA, the CDR3 is TGTGCCAGCAGCTTAGATTTCCAGGGGCAAGAGACCCAGTACTTC. The encoded protein is CASSLDFQGQETQYF.

This chain joins TRBV5-1 and TRBJ1-1; TRBD1 is a possible D gene (5 bases). Trimming pared 3 bases from V and 0 bases from J, leaving 9 bases between. The germline CDR1 and CDR2 sequences are SGHRS and YFSETQ. The CDR3 is made up of 14 amino acids. In DNA, the CDR3 is TGCGCCAGCAGCTGGGGGACCATGAACACTGAAGCTTTCTTT. Residues: CASSWGTMNTEAFF.

The chain joins TRBV5-4 to TRBJ1-2; possible D gene TRBD1, 5 bases. Germline-derived CDR1 and CDR2 are SGHNT and YYREEE (reference sequence). The CDR3 loop spans 15 amino acids. The V end was cut by 4 bases, the J end by 1 base, with 14 bases between. CDR3 sequence reads: CASSRGEIGNYGYTF. As DNA, the CDR3 is TGTGCCAGCAGCCGAGGGGAGATCGGTAACTATGGCTACACCTTC. The variable domain in full, with the rest retrieved from reference TRBV5-4 and TRBJ1-2, is ETGVTQSPTHLIKTRGQQVTLRCSSQSGHNTVSWYQQALGQGPQFIFQYYREEENGRGNFPPRFSGLQFPNYSSELNVNALELDDSALYLCASSRGEIGNYGYTFGSGTRLTVV.